This record covers a single TCR beta chain. Its antigen remains unidentified. Base qualities are missing; no much larger clone stands one base away. The sample belongs to a study of T-cell reconstitution after alpha-beta-depleted transplantation in children (TCRdb year 2016). Concerning the study at large: The study quantitatively tracked T-cell immune reconstitution after TCRalphabeta/CD19-depleted allogeneic hematopoietic cell transplantation in children using TCR repertoire profiling.

The cysteine opens and the phenylalanine closes a CDR3 of 16 amino acids. Only the CDR3 portion is preserved as DNA: 48 bases, with reading frame beginning at the first base. For this chain, trimming is 5 bases at the V end and 5 bases at the J end, and the number of junction bases without a gene match is 11. The library relied on PCR. TCRdb shows the sequencer as Illumina HiSeq 2500. TCR library preparation used molecular barcoding, with unique molecular identifiers applied to normalize quantification of the TCRbeta repertoire. TCRdb ran its own pipeline on the public reads, namely fastp trimming at Q25 and MiXCR clone calling, and kept in-frame beta chains. Every entry covers one CDR3 protein and lists the most common genes and DNA from its rows. For this sample there are 450,000 to 700,000 distinct CDR3 sequences; 25% to 30% appear just once. Around a third of the sample rests with the top ten.

Summary of the overall study and its limitations: The high TCRbeta diversity at day 60 in some patients was ascribed to recipient T cells and intrathymic progenitors that had survived conditioning. Apparently early alphabetaT-cell count recovery about two months after transplant reportedly relied on only several hundred rapidly expanded clones derived from non-depleted graft cells. Over the following months the frequencies of hyperexpanded clones went down, and after one year T-cell counts and TCRbeta diversity were mostly credited to newly produced T cells.

The treatment or condition label on this specimen signifies: allogeneic hematopoietic cell transplantation with graft depleted of TCRalphabeta T cells and CD19 B cells. The children who served as transplant recipients had been given grafts of TCRalphabeta/CD19-depleted allogeneic hematopoietic cells. This TCR was recovered from a boy younger than two with Wiskott-Aldrich syndrome, due to receive a stem cell transplant. This sample comprised PBMCs, obtained before TCRalphabeta/CD19-depleted stem cell transplant. The sequence is built from TRBV12-3 or TRBV12-4 and TRBJ2-1; TRBD2 fits 8 bases in the junction. The sequence in DNA is TGTGCCAGCAGTCCGTTAGCGGGGAAGGGGGACAATGAGCAGTTCTTC. Its amino acids are CASSPLAGKGDNEQFF.